The next 12 T cell receptor beta chains were all read from a single sample in a study of regulatory T cells in long-lasting Graves disease. Assembly of TCR beta libraries relied on iRepertoire HTBI primers together with Arm-PCR of CDR3 regions. TCRdb re-analysed the multiplex PCR reads in MiXCR, keeping a single row per CDR3 protein. The profile shows about half a million distinct CDR3 sequences, approximately 23% of them singletons. Specified time point: persistent/refractory GD, antithyroid drugs over 5 years with positive TRAb. PBMCs were the source of the RNA used for TCR sequencing. The sequencing here drew on peripheral blood mononuclear cells (PBMCs), taken when the disease was refractory, from a patient treated with antithyroid drugs. These receptors were collected from a female donor with Graves disease.

The table lists this clonotype with a count of one. The chain uses TRBV18 and TRBJ1-5, with D uncertain. The CDR3 is 16 residues long. Looked up from germline, CDR1 is KGHSH and CDR2 is LQKENI. V dropped 3 bases and J dropped 7 bases, with 19 bases sitting between them. The CDR3 is CASSPSRQNTLQPQHF. The CDR3 bases are TGTGCCAGCTCACCGTCCAGGCAGAACACATTACAGCCCCAGCATTTT.

This clonotype was counted many times. The rearrangement joins TRBV28 to TRBJ1-2; a possible D gene is TRBD1 (5 bases). The V end lost 3 bases, the J end lost 3 bases, and 5 bases lay between the germline ends. CDR1 is MDHEN and CDR2 is SYDVKM in the germline V gene. CDR3 length equals 12 residues. CDR3 amino acids: CASSLGHYGYTF. CDR3 coding DNA: TGTGCCAGCAGTTTGGGACACTATGGCTACACCTTC.

In its sample, this clonotype was seen many times. The chain joins TRBV7-9 to TRBJ2-7; D is undetermined. Germline CDR1 is SEHNR and CDR2 is FQNEAQ (reference sequence). The CDR3 spans 11 residues. V lost 5 bases to trimming and J lost 6 bases, with 8 bases between them. The CDR3 coding sequence is TGTGCCAGCAGCGAAGGGCCCGAGCAGTACTTC. It is translated as CASSEGPEQYF. The whole variable domain, filled in from reference TRBV7-9 and TRBJ2-7, reads DTGVSQNPRHKITKRGQNVTFRCDPISEHNRLYWYRQTLGQGPEFLTYFQNEAQLEKSRLLSDRFSAERPKGSFSTLEIQRTEQGDSAMYLCASSEGPEQYFGPGTRLTVT.

This clonotype has just a few counts. The chain joins TRBV11-2 to TRBJ1-6; D may be TRBD1 (6 bases). Germline V gives CDR1 SGHAT, CDR2 FQNNGV. V was cut by 3 bases and J by 9 bases, with 21 bases left in between. This CDR3 region has 17 residues. The CDR3 coding sequence is TGTGCCAGCAGCTTGTACCCTAGGGGGATGGTAGGTTCACCCCTCCACTTT. Residues: CASSLYPRGMVGSPLHF.

This clonotype appeared a few times. The chain links TRBV27 to TRBJ2-7; D may be TRBD2 (6 bases). The V end lost 5 bases, the J end lost 8 bases, and 19 bases lay between the germline ends. The V gene's germline CDR1 is MNHEY and CDR2 SMNVEV (reference sequence). The CDR3 contains 14 residues. The DNA for the CDR3 is TGTGCCAGCAGTGGGGACGATAGTGCGGGAAAGCAGTACTTC. This encodes CASSGDDSAGKQYF.

The rearrangement uses TRBV7-9 and TRBJ2-3, with TRBD1 matching over 8 bases. The CDR3 is 18 residues long. V lost 5 bases, J lost 3 bases, and 16 bases stayed unmatched. Germline V lookup: CDR1 SEHNR, CDR2 FQNEAQ (reference sequence). The CDR3 loop is CASSPPDRGLGATDTQYF. The CDR3 coding sequence is TGTGCCAGCAGCCCTCCCGACAGGGGATTGGGGGCGACAGATACGCAGTATTTT. Combining the CDR3 with reference TRBV7-9 and TRBJ2-3 gives the whole variable domain DTGVSQNPRHKITKRGQNVTFRCDPISEHNRLYWYRQTLGQGPEFLTYFQNEAQLEKSRLLSDRFSAERPKGSFSTLEIQRTEQGDSAMYLCASSPPDRGLGATDTQYFGPGTRLTVL.

This clonotype was recorded many times. The chain joins TRBV11-3 to TRBJ2-7; 10 nucleotides align to TRBD2. V gave up 5 bases and J gave up 0 bases; unmatched junction bases: 10. The CDR3 is 17 amino acids. CDR1 SGHNT and CDR2 YENEEA come from the germline V gene. The CDR3 loop is CASSRTPTSGVSYEQYF. Written as DNA, the CDR3 is TGTGCCAGCAGCCGGACCCCCACTAGCGGGGTCTCCTACGAGCAGTACTTC.

The V and J genes are TRBV6-1 and TRBJ2-2, with 12 bases aligning to TRBD2. There are 17 residues in the CDR3. V shed 6 bases and J 2 bases; nucleotides not matched to a gene: 7. Germline V gives CDR1 MNHNS, CDR2 SASEGT. CDR3 amino acids: CASRRTSGAPNTGELFF. CDR3 bases: TGTGCCAGCAGAAGGACTAGCGGGGCCCCTAACACCGGGGAGCTGTTTTTT.

This clonotype came up a few times. A single base separates this from a much larger clone, so it may be a read error. The chain joins TRBV6-1 to TRBJ1-5; 12 bases align to TRBD1. CDR1 is MNHNS and CDR2 is SASEGT in the germline V gene. V dropped 6 bases and J dropped 5; count of bases not matched to a gene: 2. This CDR3 has 14 residues. For the CDR3, the DNA is TGTGCCAGCAGGGGGACAGGGGGCGATCAGCCCCAGCATTTT. Translated, it gives CASRGTGGDQPQHF.

In the case of this clonotype: With a much larger clone just one base away, this may be a read error. The V gene is TRBV7-9, the J gene TRBJ1-1; D ambiguous. The CDR3 sequence is 12 residues long. Germline V gene sequence: CDR1 SEHNR, CDR2 FQNEAQ (reference sequence). Trimming removed 3 bases from V and 3 bases from J, with 5 bases in between. The CDR3 reads CASSFMDTEAFF. The CDR3 nucleotides are TGTGCCAGCAGCTTCATGGACACTGAAGCTTTCTTT.

This sequence joins TRBV5-6 and TRBJ2-7; D remains ambiguous. The V end lost 0 bases, the J end lost 2 bases, and 9 bases lay between the germline ends. The CDR3 has 14 amino acids. Germline V gene sequence: CDR1 SGHDT, CDR2 YYEEEE. The CDR3 DNA is TGTGCCAGCAGCTTGGCCAAAACGGCCTACGAGCAGTACTTC. Protein product: CASSLAKTAYEQYF.

The chain links TRBV6-1 to TRBJ1-5; 7 positions match TRBD1. Germline V gene lookup returns CDR1 MNHNS and CDR2 SASEGT. The CDR3 is 13 amino acids. Trimming took 3 bases from V and 5 from J; bases not matched to a gene: 1. The CDR3 coding sequence is TGTGCCAGCAGTGATGACAGGGATCAGCCCCAGCATTTT. Translation gives CASSDDRDQPQHF.